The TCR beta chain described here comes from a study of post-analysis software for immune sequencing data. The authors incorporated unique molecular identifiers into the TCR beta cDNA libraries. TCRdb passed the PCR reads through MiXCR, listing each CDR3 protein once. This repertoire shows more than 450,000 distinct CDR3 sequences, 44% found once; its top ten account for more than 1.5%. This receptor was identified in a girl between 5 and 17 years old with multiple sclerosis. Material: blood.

CDR3 nucleotides: TGTGCCAGCAGCCAAGGACTAGCGCGGCGCTCCTACGAGCAGTACTTC. Translation gives CASSQGLARRSYEQYF. V usage is TRBV3-1 and J usage is TRBJ2-7, with TRBD2 matching over 8 bases. The CDR3 has 16 residues. The trim removed 1 base at V and 0 bases at J, leaving 5 bases unmatched. Per the germline V gene, CDR1 is LGHDT and CDR2 is YNNKEL (reference sequence).